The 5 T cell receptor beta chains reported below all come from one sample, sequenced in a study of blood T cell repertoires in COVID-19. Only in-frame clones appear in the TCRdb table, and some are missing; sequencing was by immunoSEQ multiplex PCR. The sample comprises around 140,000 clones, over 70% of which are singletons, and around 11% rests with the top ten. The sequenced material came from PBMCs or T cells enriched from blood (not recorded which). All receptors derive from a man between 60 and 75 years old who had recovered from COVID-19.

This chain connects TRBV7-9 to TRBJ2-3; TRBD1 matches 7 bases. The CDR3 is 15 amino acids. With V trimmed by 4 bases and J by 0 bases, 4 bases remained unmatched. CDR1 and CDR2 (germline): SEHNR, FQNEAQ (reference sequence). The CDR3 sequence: CASSSRQGSTDTQYF. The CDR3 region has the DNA TGTGCCAGCAGCTCCCGACAGGGTAGCACAGATACGCAGTATTTT.

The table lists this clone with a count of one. The CDR3 reads CASSYVHGTGNRPLHF. The CDR3 DNA is TGTGCCAGCAGTTACGTTCATGGGACAGGGAACAGGCCCCTCCACTTT. The chain employs TRBV28 and TRBJ1-6, with TRBD1 identical over 9 bases. CDR3 length equals 16 residues. Looked up from germline, CDR1 is MDHEN and CDR2 is SYDVKM. With V trimmed by 4 bases and J by 13 bases, 14 bases remained unmatched. Full variable domain (outside the CDR3, taken from reference TRBV28 and TRBJ1-6): DVKVTQSSRYLVKRTGEKVFLECVQDMDHENMFWYRQDPGLGLRLIYFSYDVKMKEKGDIPEGYSVSREKKERFSLILESASTNQTSMYLCASSYVHGTGNRPLHFGNGTRLTVT.

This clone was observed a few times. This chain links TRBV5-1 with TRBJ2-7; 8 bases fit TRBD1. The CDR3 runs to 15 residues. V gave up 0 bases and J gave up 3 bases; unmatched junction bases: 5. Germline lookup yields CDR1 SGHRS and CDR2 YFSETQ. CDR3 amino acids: CASSLDGTGFYEQYF. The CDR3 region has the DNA TGCGCCAGCAGCTTGGATGGGACAGGCTTCTACGAGCAGTACTTC. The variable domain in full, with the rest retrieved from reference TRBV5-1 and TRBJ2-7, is KAGVTQTPRYLIKTRGQQVTLSCSPISGHRSVSWYQQTPGQGLQFLFEYFSETQRNKGNFPGRFSGRQFSNSRSEMNVSTLELGDSALYLCASSLDGTGFYEQYFGPGTRLTVT.

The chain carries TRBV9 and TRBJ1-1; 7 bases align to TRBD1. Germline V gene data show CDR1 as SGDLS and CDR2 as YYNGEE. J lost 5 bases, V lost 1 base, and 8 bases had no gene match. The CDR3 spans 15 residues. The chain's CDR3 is CASSVSRQGVTEAFF. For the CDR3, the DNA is TGTGCCAGCAGCGTATCCCGGCAGGGGGTAACTGAAGCTTTCTTT.

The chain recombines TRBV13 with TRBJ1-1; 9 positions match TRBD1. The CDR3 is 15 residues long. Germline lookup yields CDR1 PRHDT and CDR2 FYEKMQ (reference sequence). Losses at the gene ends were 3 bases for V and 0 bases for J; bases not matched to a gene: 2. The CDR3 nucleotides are TGTGCCAGCAGCTTCCGGGACAGGGTGAACACTGAAGCTTTCTTT. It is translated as CASSFRDRVNTEAFF. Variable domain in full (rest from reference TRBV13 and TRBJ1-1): AAGVIQSPRHLIKEKRETATLKCYPIPRHDTVYWYQQGPGQDPQFLISFYEKMQSDKGSIPDRFSAQQFSDYHSELNMSSLELGDSALYFCASSFRDRVNTEAFFGQGTRLTVV.